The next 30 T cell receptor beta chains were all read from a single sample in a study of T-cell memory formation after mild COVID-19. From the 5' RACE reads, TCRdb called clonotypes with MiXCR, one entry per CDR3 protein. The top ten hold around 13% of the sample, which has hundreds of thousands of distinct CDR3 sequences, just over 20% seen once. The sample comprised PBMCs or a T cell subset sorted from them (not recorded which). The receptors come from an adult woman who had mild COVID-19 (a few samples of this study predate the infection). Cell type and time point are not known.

The CDR3 DNA reads as TGTGCCAGCAGTTACTCGGCTGGACTGGTCTCTGGGGCCAACGTCCTGACTTTC. Translation gives CASSYSAGLVSGANVLTF. J is TRBJ2-6 and V is TRBV6-2 or TRBV6-3, with D perhaps matching TRBD2 (5 bases). V lost 0 bases, J lost 0 bases, and 12 bases lay in between. CDR3 length: 18 amino acids. The germline CDR1 and CDR2 sequences are MNHEY and SVGEGT.

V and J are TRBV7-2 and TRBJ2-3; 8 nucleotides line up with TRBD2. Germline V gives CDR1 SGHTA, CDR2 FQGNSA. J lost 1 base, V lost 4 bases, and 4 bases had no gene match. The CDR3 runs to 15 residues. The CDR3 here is CASSWISGGTDTQYF. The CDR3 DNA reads TGTGCCAGCAGCTGGATTAGCGGGGGCACAGATACGCAGTATTTT.

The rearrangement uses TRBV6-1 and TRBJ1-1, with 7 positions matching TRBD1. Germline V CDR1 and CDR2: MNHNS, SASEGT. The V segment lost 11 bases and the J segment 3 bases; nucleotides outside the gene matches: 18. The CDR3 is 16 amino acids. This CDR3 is CALESYIGRGDTEAFF. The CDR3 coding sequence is TGTGCCCTCGAATCTTATATCGGCAGGGGGGACACTGAAGCTTTCTTT.

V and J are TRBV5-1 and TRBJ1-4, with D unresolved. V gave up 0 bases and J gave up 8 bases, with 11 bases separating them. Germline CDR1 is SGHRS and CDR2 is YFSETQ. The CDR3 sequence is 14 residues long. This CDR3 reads CASSLEDGAEKLFF. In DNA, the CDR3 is TGCGCCAGCAGCTTGGAGGACGGAGCCGAAAAACTGTTTTTT.

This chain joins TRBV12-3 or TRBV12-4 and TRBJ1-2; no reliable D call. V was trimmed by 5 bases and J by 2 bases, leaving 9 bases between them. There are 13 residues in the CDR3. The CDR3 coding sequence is TGTGCCAGCAGTCAACAGCTGAACTATGGCTACACCTTC. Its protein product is CASSQQLNYGYTF.

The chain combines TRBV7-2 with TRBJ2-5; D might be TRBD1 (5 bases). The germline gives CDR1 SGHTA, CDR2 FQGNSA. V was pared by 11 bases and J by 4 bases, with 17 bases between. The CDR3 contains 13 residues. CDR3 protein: CAGDRQNGETQYF. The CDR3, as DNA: TGTGCCGGCGATCGACAGAACGGAGAGACCCAGTACTTC. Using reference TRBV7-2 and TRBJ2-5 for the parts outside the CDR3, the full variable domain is GAGVSQSPSNKVTEKGKDVELRCDPISGHTALYWYRQSLGQGLEFLIYFQGNSAPDKSGLPSDRFSAERTGGSVSTLTIQRTQQEDSAVYLCAGDRQNGETQYFGPGTRLLVL.

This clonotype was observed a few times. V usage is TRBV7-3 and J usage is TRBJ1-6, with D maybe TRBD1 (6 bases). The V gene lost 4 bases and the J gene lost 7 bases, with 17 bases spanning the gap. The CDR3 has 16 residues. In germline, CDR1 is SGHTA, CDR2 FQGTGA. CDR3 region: CASSSAGGPTNSPLHF. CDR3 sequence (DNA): TGTGCCAGCAGCTCCGCCGGGGGGCCTACCAATTCACCCCTCCACTTT.

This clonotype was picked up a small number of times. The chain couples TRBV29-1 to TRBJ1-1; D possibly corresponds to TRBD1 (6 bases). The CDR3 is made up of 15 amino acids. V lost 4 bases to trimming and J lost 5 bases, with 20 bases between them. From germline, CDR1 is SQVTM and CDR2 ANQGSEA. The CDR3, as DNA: TGCAGCGTTGTTGGGGGCGCGAGGGGTGTGACTGAAGCTTTCTTT. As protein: CSVVGGARGVTEAFF.

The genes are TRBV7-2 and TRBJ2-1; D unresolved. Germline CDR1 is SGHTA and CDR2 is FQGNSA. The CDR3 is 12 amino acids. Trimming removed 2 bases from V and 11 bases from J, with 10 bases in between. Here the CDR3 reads CASSLSLTKQFF. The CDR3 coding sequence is TGTGCCAGCAGCTTAAGCTTGACAAAGCAGTTCTTC.

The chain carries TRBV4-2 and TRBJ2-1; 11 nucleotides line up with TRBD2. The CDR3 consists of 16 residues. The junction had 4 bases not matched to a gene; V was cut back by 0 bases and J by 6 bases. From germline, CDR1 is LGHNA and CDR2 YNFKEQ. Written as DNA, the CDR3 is TGTGCCAGCAGCCAAGACCCTAGCGGGGGGACCAATGAGCAGTTCTTC. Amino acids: CASSQDPSGGTNEQFF.

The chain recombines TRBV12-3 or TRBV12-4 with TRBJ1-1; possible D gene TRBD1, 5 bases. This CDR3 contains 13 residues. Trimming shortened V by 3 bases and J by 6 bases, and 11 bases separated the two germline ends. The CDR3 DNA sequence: TGTGCCAGCAGTTTGTTAGCGGGGCCTGAAGCTTTCTTT. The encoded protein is CASSLLAGPEAFF.

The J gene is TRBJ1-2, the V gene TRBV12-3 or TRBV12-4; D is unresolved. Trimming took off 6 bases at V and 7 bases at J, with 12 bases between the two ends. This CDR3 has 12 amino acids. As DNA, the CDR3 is TGTGCCAGCAGCCTCGGGTTGCGTGGCTACACCTTC. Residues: CASSLGLRGYTF.

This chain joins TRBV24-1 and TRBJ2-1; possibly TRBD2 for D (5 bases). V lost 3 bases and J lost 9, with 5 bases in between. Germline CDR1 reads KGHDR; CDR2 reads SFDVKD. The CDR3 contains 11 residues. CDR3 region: CATSDRGEQFF. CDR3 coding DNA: TGTGCCACCAGTGATCGGGGTGAGCAGTTCTTC.

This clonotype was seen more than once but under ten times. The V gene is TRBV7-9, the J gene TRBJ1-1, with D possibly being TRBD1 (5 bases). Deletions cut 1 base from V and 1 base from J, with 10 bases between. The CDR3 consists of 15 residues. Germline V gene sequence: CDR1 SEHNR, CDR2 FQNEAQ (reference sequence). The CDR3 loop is CASSLGSGPNTEAFF. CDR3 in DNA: TGTGCCAGCAGCTTAGGGTCGGGGCCGAACACTGAAGCTTTCTTT.

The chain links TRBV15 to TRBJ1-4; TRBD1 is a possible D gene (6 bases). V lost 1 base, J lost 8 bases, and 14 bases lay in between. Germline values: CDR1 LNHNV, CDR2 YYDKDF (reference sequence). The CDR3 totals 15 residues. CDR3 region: CATSRVYRVLEKLFF. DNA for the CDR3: TGTGCCACCAGCAGAGTTTACAGGGTACTCGAAAAACTGTTTTTT.

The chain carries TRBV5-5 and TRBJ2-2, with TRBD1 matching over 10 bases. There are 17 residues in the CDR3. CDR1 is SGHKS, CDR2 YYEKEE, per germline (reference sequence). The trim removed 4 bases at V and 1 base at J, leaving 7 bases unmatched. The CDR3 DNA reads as TGTGCCAGCAGCCCGAGGGACAGGGGTTTGAACACCGGGGAGCTGTTTTTT. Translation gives CASSPRDRGLNTGELFF. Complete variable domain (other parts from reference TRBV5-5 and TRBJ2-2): DAGVTQSPTHLIKTRGQQVTLRCSPISGHKSVSWYQQVLGQGPQFIFQYYEKEERGRGNFPDRFSARQFPNYSSELNVNALLLGDSALYLCASSPRDRGLNTGELFFGEGSRLTVL.

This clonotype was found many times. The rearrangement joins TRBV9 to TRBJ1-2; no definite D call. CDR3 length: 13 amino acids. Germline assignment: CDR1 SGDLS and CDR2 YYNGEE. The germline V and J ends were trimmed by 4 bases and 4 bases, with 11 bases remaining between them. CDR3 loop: CASSPTSIYGYTF. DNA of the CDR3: TGTGCCAGCAGCCCGACATCCATCTATGGCTACACCTTC.

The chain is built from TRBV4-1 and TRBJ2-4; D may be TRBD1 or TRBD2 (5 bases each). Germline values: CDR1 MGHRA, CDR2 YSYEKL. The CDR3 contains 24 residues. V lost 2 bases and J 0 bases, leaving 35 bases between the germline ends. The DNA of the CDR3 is TGCGCCAGCAGCCAATCCCCTTATTACCCGGGACCGGAGCTTCGACCACTAGCCAAAAACATTCAGTACTTC. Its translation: CASSQSPYYPGPELRPLAKNIQYF.

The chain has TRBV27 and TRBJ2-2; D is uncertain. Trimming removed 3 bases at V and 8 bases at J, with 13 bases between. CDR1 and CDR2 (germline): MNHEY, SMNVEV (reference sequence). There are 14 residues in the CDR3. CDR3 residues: CASSFTRSRGELFF. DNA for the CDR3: TGTGCCAGCAGTTTCACCAGGAGCCGGGGGGAGCTGTTTTTT.

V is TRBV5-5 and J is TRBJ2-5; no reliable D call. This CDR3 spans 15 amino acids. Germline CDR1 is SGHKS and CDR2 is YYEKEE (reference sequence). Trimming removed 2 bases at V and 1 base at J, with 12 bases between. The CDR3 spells CASSLGSGPQETQYF. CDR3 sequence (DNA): TGTGCCAGCAGCTTAGGGTCTGGACCCCAAGAGACCCAGTACTTC.

The CDR3 here is CASSVRITDNSGANVLTF. CDR3 DNA sequence: TGTGCCAGCAGCGTTCGGATTACAGATAACTCTGGGGCCAACGTCCTGACTTTC. The genes are TRBV7-9 and TRBJ2-6, with unresolved D. The V end lost 5 bases, the J end lost 0 bases, and 17 bases lay between the germline ends. In germline, CDR1 is SEHNR, CDR2 FQNEAQ (reference sequence). This CDR3 spans 18 amino acids.

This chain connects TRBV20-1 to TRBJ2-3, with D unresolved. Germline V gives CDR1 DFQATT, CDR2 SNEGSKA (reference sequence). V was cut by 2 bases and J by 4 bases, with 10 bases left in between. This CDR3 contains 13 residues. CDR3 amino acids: CSARYSQADTQYF. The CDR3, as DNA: TGCAGTGCTAGATACTCCCAGGCAGATACGCAGTATTTT.

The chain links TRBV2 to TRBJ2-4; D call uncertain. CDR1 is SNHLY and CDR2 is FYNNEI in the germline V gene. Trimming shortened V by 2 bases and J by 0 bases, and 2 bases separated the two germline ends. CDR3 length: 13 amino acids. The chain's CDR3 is CASSELAKNIQYF. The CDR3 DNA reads TGTGCCAGCAGTGAATTAGCCAAAAACATTCAGTACTTC.

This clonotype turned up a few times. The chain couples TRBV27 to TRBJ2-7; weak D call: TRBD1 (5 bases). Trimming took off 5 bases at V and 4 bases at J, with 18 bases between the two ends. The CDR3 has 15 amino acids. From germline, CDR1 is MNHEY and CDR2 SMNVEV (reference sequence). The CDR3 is CASSPIPGKGYEQYF. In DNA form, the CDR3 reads TGTGCCAGCAGTCCCATCCCCGGAAAGGGGTACGAGCAGTACTTC.

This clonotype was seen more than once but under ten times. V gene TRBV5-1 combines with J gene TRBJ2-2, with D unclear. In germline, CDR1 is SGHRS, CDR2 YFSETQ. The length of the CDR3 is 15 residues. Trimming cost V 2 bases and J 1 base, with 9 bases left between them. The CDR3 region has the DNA TGCGCCAGCAGCTTTATAACGGGGAACACCGGGGAGCTGTTTTTT. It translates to CASSFITGNTGELFF.

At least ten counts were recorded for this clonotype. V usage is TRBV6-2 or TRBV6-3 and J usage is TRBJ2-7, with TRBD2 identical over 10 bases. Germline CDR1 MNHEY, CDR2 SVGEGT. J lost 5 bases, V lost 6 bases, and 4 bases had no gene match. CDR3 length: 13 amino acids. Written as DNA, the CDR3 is TGTGCCAGCAGGCGAGCGGGAGGGGACGAGCAGTACTTC. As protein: CASRRAGGDEQYF.

CDR3 DNA sequence: TGCGCCAGCAGCTTGGCCGAGGGGCCATGGGAGACCCAGTACTTC. Its translation is CASSLAEGPWETQYF. The rearrangement joins TRBV5-1 to TRBJ2-5, with D perhaps TRBD1 or TRBD2 (5 bases each). The ends were cut back, 0 bases at V and 5 bases at J, with 14 bases in the middle. This CDR3 is 15 amino acids long. Per germline, CDR1 SGHRS and CDR2 YFSETQ.

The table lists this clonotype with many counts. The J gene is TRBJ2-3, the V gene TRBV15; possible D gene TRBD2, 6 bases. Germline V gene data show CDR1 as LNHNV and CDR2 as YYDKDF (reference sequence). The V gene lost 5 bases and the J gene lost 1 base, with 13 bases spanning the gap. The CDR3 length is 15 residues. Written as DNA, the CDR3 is TGTGCCACCAGCGCTCGAGCGGGTGGCACAGATACGCAGTATTTT. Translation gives CATSARAGGTDTQYF.

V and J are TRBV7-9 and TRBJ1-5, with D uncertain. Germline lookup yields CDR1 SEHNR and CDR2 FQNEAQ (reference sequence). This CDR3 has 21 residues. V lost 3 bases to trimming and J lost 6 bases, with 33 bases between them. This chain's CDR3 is CASSLGEFGPLKGEHRQPQHF. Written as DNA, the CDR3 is TGTGCCAGCAGCTTGGGTGAGTTTGGGCCATTAAAGGGCGAACACCGTCAGCCCCAGCATTTT.

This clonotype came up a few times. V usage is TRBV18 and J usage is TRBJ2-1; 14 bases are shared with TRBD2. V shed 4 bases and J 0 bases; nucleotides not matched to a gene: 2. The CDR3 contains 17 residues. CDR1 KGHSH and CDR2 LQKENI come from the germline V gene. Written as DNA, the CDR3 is TGTGCCAGCTCACGGACTAGCGGGGGGTCCTCCTACAATGAGCAGTTCTTC. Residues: CASSRTSGGSSYNEQFF.